The TCR beta chain described here comes from a study of CD8 T cells in ankylosing spondylitis (dated by TCRdb to the late 2010s). Some background on the complete study: The study profiled T cell receptor beta repertoires in healthy donors and ankylosing spondylitis patients to find disease-linked TCR variants. The whole study cohort included some 100 healthy donors and 25 ankylosing spondylitis patients. Samples of peripheral blood were taken, and for ankylosing spondylitis patients, synovial fluid was collected as well.

What the authors observed across the whole study: A CD8+ phenotype was shown by the disease-linked clones, which were found at relatively low frequencies in peripheral blood. Some TCR beta motif variants had previously been reported in synovial fluid and blood of reactive arthritis patients, which suggested common disease-initiation mechanisms. The disease-linked clones were reported as significantly enriched in matched synovial fluid samples from ankylosing spondylitis patients. A TCR beta motif of eight highly homologous amino acid variants appeared characteristic of blood from ankylosing spondylitis patients.

For sequencing, an Illumina HiSeq 2500 was employed. Quantitative 5'-RACE with molecular barcodes was the method used to prepare the TCR beta libraries. Per the source publication's procedure: Disease-linked TCR variants were identified with a new computational method built on a probabilistic model of VDJ rearrangement. In-frame beta chains were kept once TCRdb had trimmed the public reads at Q25 with fastp and called clones with MiXCR. Rows matching on CDR3 protein sequence are summarized as one entry with the most common DNA and genes. These V and J calls rely on TCRdb rather than the paper's analysis. Counted in this sample were about 510,000 distinct CDR3 sequences; approximately 5% of them appeared once. The ten largest clones take up under 4.5% of the sample. In this sample, this clonotype turned up many times. Its antigen specificity is not known. Base qualities are not provided; no much larger clone lies one nucleotide away.

The source of this sequence is a male donor with ankylosing spondylitis. The specimen was blood, either unsorted or a sorted T cell fraction (not recorded which).

The CDR3 has the sequence CASSMGQAANEKLFF. The nucleotide sequence reads as follows: TGTGCCAGCAGCATGGGACAGGCCGCTAATGAAAAACTGTTTTTT. The sequence joins TRBV7-9 to TRBJ1-4; TRBD1 agrees with 8 junctional bases. From cysteine to phenylalanine, the CDR3 is 15 amino acids long. The entry retains the CDR3 DNA only, 45 bases that are in frame from base 1. At the junction V is shortened by 5 bases and J by 3 bases; bases outside the gene matches: 5. CDR1 and CDR2, per the germline V gene (reference sequence), are SEHNR and FQNEAQ.